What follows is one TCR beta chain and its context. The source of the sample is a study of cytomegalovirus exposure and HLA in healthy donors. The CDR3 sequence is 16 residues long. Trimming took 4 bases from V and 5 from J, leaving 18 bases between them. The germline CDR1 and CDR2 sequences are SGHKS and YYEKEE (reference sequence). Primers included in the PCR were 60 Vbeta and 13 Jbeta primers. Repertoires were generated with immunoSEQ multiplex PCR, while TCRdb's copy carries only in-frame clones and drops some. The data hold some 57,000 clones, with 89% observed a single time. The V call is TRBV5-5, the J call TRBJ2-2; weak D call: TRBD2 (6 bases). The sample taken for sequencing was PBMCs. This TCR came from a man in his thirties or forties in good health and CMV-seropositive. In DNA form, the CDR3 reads TGTGCCAGCAGCCAGGGACTCTTCGCAGAGACCGGGGAGCTGTTTTTT. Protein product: CASSQGLFAETGELFF.